This TCR beta chain came from a study of T cell clusters in autoimmune cytopenias. About 37,500 genome equivalents of blood DNA were amplified for TRB. By frequency, this clonotype registers medium-sized. Its antigen is unidentified. One tube held mixed TRB-A and TRB-B primer pools for touch-down PCR. Each CDR3 protein gets one entry in TCRdb, which reprocessed the multiplex PCR reads and gives no DNA. The sample is made up of about 5,000 distinct CDR3 sequences, and the top ten hold approximately 18% of it. Study-wide results and limits: TRB repertoire shifts in secondary cytopenia and chronic lymphocytic leukemia mostly reflected lymphoma, not autoimmunity.

This CDR3 region has 14 residues. The rearrangement joins TRBV12-3 or TRBV12-4 to TRBJ2-7; TCRdb returns TRBD1, unconfirmable since there is no DNA. Sequencing was done on a sample of peripheral blood. This receptor was obtained from a human donor with an autoimmune cytopenia or autoimmune hepatitis (not recorded which). The CDR3 protein is CASSERQGTYEQYF.